These 11 T cell receptor beta chains share one sample of origin, sequenced in a study of blood T cell repertoires in COVID-19 (dated by TCRdb to between 2020 and 2021). Library method: the immunoSEQ multiplex PCR assay. The source is immuneACCESS, and TCRdb retained only in-frame sequences with V and J called. Part of the clones is not carried over; for the studies checked, unresolved V genes explain less than half of this, and the remainder is unexplained. The sample records more than 75,000 clones, 84% of which are singletons. The ten most abundant clones make up around a quarter of the sample. The sequencing input was peripheral blood. These receptors were obtained from a man aged 55-75 years with acute or convalescent COVID-19.

The chain uses TRBV10-1 and TRBJ2-2; TRBD1 agrees at 10 bases. The CDR3 spans 16 residues. V gave up 11 bases and J gave up 4 bases; unmatched junction bases: 13. In germline, CDR1 is WNHNN, CDR2 SYGVQD (reference sequence). CDR3 in DNA: TGCGCCGGGCGGGACAGGGGAGCGTACGGCACCGGGGAGCTGTTTTTT. The encoded protein is CAGRDRGAYGTGELFF.

This sequence joins TRBV11-2 and TRBJ1-1; weak D call: TRBD1 (6 bases). This CDR3 is built from 15 residues. The germline gives CDR1 SGHAT, CDR2 FQNNGV. Trimming left V 5 bases short and J 9 bases short, with 22 bases between. The CDR3 protein is CASSPRPDRNLQAFF. The CDR3 DNA reads TGTGCCAGCAGCCCCAGACCGGACAGAAATTTGCAAGCTTTCTTT.

The V call is TRBV29-1, the J call TRBJ2-1; TRBD2 agrees at 10 bases. Germline V gene data show CDR1 as SQVTM and CDR2 as ANQGSEA. V lost 7 bases, J lost 2 bases, and 5 bases stayed unmatched. This CDR3 comprises 14 residues. As DNA, the CDR3 is TGCAGCGCACTCACTAGCGGGGCCTACAATGAGCAGTTCTTC. It codes for CSALTSGAYNEQFF.

The rearrangement uses TRBV12-3 or TRBV12-4 and TRBJ1-1; D ambiguous. V lost 8 bases to trimming and J lost 1 base, with 11 bases between them. This CDR3 region has 13 residues. CDR3 bases: TGTGCCAGCCAACAGAGCTCGAACACTGAAGCTTTCTTT. Encoded protein: CASQQSSNTEAFF.

The chain carries TRBV5-1 and TRBJ1-2, with a weak D call TRBD1 (6 bases). This CDR3 comprises 15 residues. The germline V gene has CDR1 SGHRS and CDR2 YFSETQ. Trimming stripped 3 bases from V and 4 bases from J, with 16 bases between. CDR3 DNA sequence: TGCGCCAGCAGCTCCCACGACCGGGACATCTATGGCTACACCTTC. Residues: CASSSHDRDIYGYTF.

The chain joins TRBV5-4 to TRBJ1-1; 12 bases fit TRBD1. The CDR3 is made up of 14 amino acids. The germline V gene encodes CDR1 SGHNT and CDR2 YYREEE (reference sequence). V dropped 5 bases and J dropped 5; count of bases not matched to a gene: 4. Here the CDR3 DNA reads TGTGCCAGCAGGCGGGACAGGGGGCCTACTGAAGCTTTCTTT. This translates into CASRRDRGPTEAFF.

The gene calls are TRBV19 and TRBJ1-5; D remains ambiguous. This CDR3 is 17 amino acids long. Germline CDR1 reads LNHDA; CDR2 reads SQIVND (reference sequence). Trimming removed 3 bases from V and 2 bases from J, with 17 bases in between. CDR3 nucleotides: TGTGCCAGTAGTATGGGTGGAGGTACCCTTGGCAATCAGCCCCAGCATTTT. Its protein product is CASSMGGGTLGNQPQHF. Full variable domain (outside the CDR3, taken from reference TRBV19 and TRBJ1-5): DGGITQSPKYLFRKEGQNVTLSCEQNLNHDAMYWYRQDPGQGLRLIYYSQIVNDFQKGDIAEGYSVSREKKESFPLTVTSAQKNPTAFYLCASSMGGGTLGNQPQHFGDGTRLSIL.

For this clone: At one end, the junction sequence differs from germline, possibly due to a read error. The genes are TRBV7-7 and TRBJ2-1; D may be TRBD1 (6 bases). The germline V gene has CDR1 SSHAT and CDR2 FNYEAQ (reference sequence). CDR3 length equals 13 residues. The CDR3 DNA reads TGTGCTAGCAGCTTGAGGACAGTTGGCGAGCAGTTCTTC. Residues: CASSLRTVGEQFF. Full variable domain (rest looked up from reference TRBV7-7 and TRBJ2-1): GAGVSQSPRYKVTKRGQDVTLRCDPISSHATLYWYQQALGQGPEFLTYFNYEAQPDKSGLPSDRFSAERPEGSISTLTIQRTEQRDSAMYRCASSLRTVGEQFFGPGTRLTVL.

This clone came up a few times. The chain carries TRBV5-5 and TRBJ2-1; TRBD2 matches at 8 bases. The CDR3 is made up of 19 amino acids. Germline trimming cut 4 bases from V and 3 bases from J; bases unmatched to any gene: 18. The V gene's germline CDR1 is SGHKS and CDR2 YYEKEE (reference sequence). The DNA for the CDR3 is TGTGCCAGCAGCCCCGGGGGCGGGGGGCAACTACTGGACTACAATGAGCAGTTCTTC. The encoded protein is CASSPGGGGQLLDYNEQFF.

The rearrangement uses TRBV6-4 and TRBJ2-2, with D unresolved. Germline values: CDR1 MRHNA, CDR2 SNTAGT. This CDR3 region has 13 residues. V lost 4 bases to trimming and J lost 1 base, with 4 bases between them. The CDR3, as DNA: TGTGCCAGCAGTGGTCTGAACACCGGGGAGCTGTTTTTT. As protein: CASSGLNTGELFF.

This chain uses TRBV5-6 with TRBJ1-5; possibly TRBD1 for D (5 bases). Trimming pared 1 base from V and 4 bases from J, leaving 15 bases between. From germline, CDR1 is SGHDT and CDR2 YYEEEE. This CDR3 contains 16 residues. The CDR3 DNA follows: TGTGCCAGCAGCTTGCGTTCAACGGGGGGTAATCAGCCCCAGCATTTT. This sequence encodes CASSLRSTGGNQPQHF.